One sample yielded the 22 T cell receptor beta chains listed below, sequenced in a study of response to subunit inactivated influenza vaccine. TCRdb passed the RT-PCR reads through MiXCR, listing each CDR3 protein once. This sample yields about half a million distinct CDR3 sequences, of which about 10% are seen a single time; less than 15% belongs to the top ten. Specimen: PBMCs from blood, collected roughly 47 days after vaccination. The receptors here all came from a man aged 45 to 65 who received an inactivated influenza vaccine.

The CDR3 DNA is TGCAGTGCTGCATTGGGACCCAGAGCCTACGAGCAGTACTTC. Its translation: CSAALGPRAYEQYF. This chain joins TRBV20-1 and TRBJ2-7; D tentatively reads TRBD1 or TRBD2 (5 bases each). V was trimmed by 5 bases and J by 2 bases, leaving 16 bases between them. The germline V gene encodes CDR1 DFQATT and CDR2 SNEGSKA (reference sequence). CDR3 length: 14 residues.

J is TRBJ1-1 and V is TRBV6-5, with TRBD1 matching over 10 bases. This CDR3 has 18 amino acids. Germline lookup yields CDR1 MNHEY and CDR2 SVGAGI. V lost 2 bases and J lost 5; bases outside the gene matches: 14. CDR3 sequence reads: CASSYTGGWDRGGTEAFF. The CDR3 nucleotides read TGTGCCAGCAGTTACACGGGGGGCTGGGACAGGGGTGGAACTGAAGCTTTCTTT.

This sequence joins TRBV27 and TRBJ1-5, with D possibly TRBD1 on 6 matching bases. Germline V gives CDR1 MNHEY, CDR2 SMNVEV (reference sequence). The CDR3 sequence is 16 residues long. V was cut by 3 bases and J by 5 bases, with 17 bases left in between. The CDR3 reads CASSFIGRGGYQPQHF. Written as DNA, the CDR3 is TGTGCCAGCAGTTTTATCGGAAGGGGGGGCTATCAGCCCCAGCATTTT.

This clonotype has just a few counts. The genes are TRBV9 and TRBJ2-2; 7 nucleotides line up with TRBD1. This CDR3 spans 13 amino acids. Germline CDR1 and CDR2: SGDLS and YYNGEE. V dropped 4 bases and J dropped 6; count of bases not matched to a gene: 3. CDR3 residues: CASSYTGAGELFF. CDR3 bases: TGTGCCAGCAGCTACACAGGGGCCGGGGAGCTGTTTTTT.

This clonotype was recorded at least ten times. The chain carries TRBV10-3 and TRBJ2-7, with D possibly TRBD2 on 5 matching bases. The V gene's germline CDR1 is ENHRY and CDR2 SYGVKD. Deletions cut 4 bases from V and 3 bases from J, with 16 bases between. CDR3 length: 15 residues. CDR3 sequence (DNA): TGTGCCATCAGTGGTAACGTAAACGGGGTCTACGAGCAGTACTTC. Protein: CAISGNVNGVYEQYF.

This clonotype was detected ten times or more. V usage is TRBV20-1 and J usage is TRBJ1-2; unclear D gene. There are 11 residues in the CDR3. Trimming pared 6 bases from V and 8 bases from J, leaving 13 bases between. CDR1 is DFQATT, CDR2 SNEGSKA, per germline (reference sequence). CDR3 in amino acids: CSAPEAWGYTF. For the CDR3, the DNA is TGCAGTGCCCCCGAGGCTTGGGGCTACACCTTC.

V is TRBV15 and J is TRBJ2-4, with TRBD2 as a possible D gene (5 bases). CDR1 is LNHNV, CDR2 YYDKDF, per germline (reference sequence). V was trimmed by 2 bases and J by 7 bases, leaving 18 bases between them. The CDR3 extends over 16 amino acids. CDR3 nucleotide sequence: TGTGCCACCAGCAGATTGGCGCAGGTCCCGGGGAACATTCAGTACTTC. It codes for CATSRLAQVPGNIQYF. Based on the CDR3 plus reference TRBV15 and TRBJ2-4, the full variable domain is DAMVIQNPRYQVTQFGKPVTLSCSQTLNHNVMYWYQQKSSQAPKLLFHYYDKDFNNEADTPDNFQSRRPNTSFCFLDIRSPGLGDTAMYLCATSRLAQVPGNIQYFGAGTRLSVL.

This clonotype has only a few counts. The rearrangement joins TRBV5-1 to TRBJ2-5; maybe TRBD2 (6 bases). Germline assignment: CDR1 SGHRS and CDR2 YFSETQ. The ends were cut back, 4 bases at V and 1 base at J, with 14 bases in the middle. The CDR3 extends over 15 amino acids. CDR3 loop: CASSPGGSVQETQYF. The CDR3 DNA is TGCGCCAGCAGCCCCGGAGGGTCTGTCCAAGAGACCCAGTACTTC.

The gene calls are TRBV5-1 and TRBJ2-7; D may correspond to TRBD1 or TRBD2 (6 bases each). V dropped 4 bases and J dropped 6 bases, with 11 bases sitting between them. Germline V gene sequence: CDR1 SGHRS, CDR2 YFSETQ. CDR3 length: 12 residues. The CDR3 here is CASSPEGVEQYF. CDR3 coding DNA: TGCGCCAGCAGCCCGGAGGGGGTCGAGCAGTACTTC.

Only a few counts were recorded for this clonotype. The chain has TRBV2 and TRBJ1-1; the D is unclear. Germline V CDR1 and CDR2: SNHLY, FYNNEI. The length of the CDR3 is 15 residues. V was shortened by 0 bases and J by 1 base, with 9 bases between the two germline ends. DNA of the CDR3: TGTGCCAGCAGTGAAGCAGGGTATCCGAACACTGAAGCTTTCTTT. Encoded protein: CASSEAGYPNTEAFF. Together with reference TRBV2 and TRBJ1-1, the CDR3 gives the full variable domain: EPEVTQTPSHQVTQMGQEVILRCVPISNHLYFYWYRQILGQKVEFLVSFYNNEISEKSEIFDDQFSVERPDGSNFTLKIRSTKLEDSAMYFCASSEAGYPNTEAFFGQGTRLTVV.

The chain is built from TRBV30 and TRBJ1-3, with a weak D call TRBD1 (6 bases). Germline values: CDR1 GTSNPN, CDR2 SVGIG (reference sequence). The CDR3 spans 15 residues. Trimming removed 1 base at V and 1 base at J, with 11 bases between. CDR3 sequence reads: CAWSGGGLSGNTIYF. CDR3 DNA: TGTGCCTGGAGTGGTGGGGGCTTGTCTGGAAACACCATATATTTT.

This clonotype came up many times. The chain joins TRBV5-1 to TRBJ2-3, with 9 bases lining up with TRBD2. V was clipped by 3 bases and J by 0 bases; unmatched bases: 2. The CDR3 has 15 residues. The germline V gene has CDR1 SGHRS and CDR2 YFSETQ. The CDR3 nucleotides read TGCGCCAGCAGCTCCCTAGCGGGGAGCACAGATACGCAGTATTTT. Its translation: CASSSLAGSTDTQYF.

The chain is built from TRBV7-9 and TRBJ2-3; D is ambiguous. CDR1 and CDR2 from the germline V gene are SEHNR and FQNEAQ (reference sequence). The CDR3 extends over 14 amino acids. Between the trimmed V and J ends, which lost 4 bases and 0 bases, there was a span of 8 bases. In DNA form, the CDR3 reads TGTGCCAGCAGCTATCACGGGAGCACAGATACGCAGTATTTT. Translated, it gives CASSYHGSTDTQYF.

This chain joins TRBV5-1 and TRBJ2-6; D is unclear. Germline V gene lookup returns CDR1 SGHRS and CDR2 YFSETQ. V gave up 2 bases and J gave up 0 bases, with 9 bases separating them. CDR3 length: 16 amino acids. The CDR3 region is CASSFPLSSGANVLTF. CDR3 DNA: TGCGCCAGCAGCTTCCCCCTAAGCTCTGGGGCCAACGTCCTGACTTTC.

This clonotype was recorded at least ten times. The V and J genes are TRBV29-1 and TRBJ1-2; D might be TRBD1 (5 bases). This CDR3 contains 11 residues. From germline, CDR1 is SQVTM and CDR2 ANQGSEA. The V end was cut by 6 bases, the J end by 3 bases, with 8 bases between. CDR3 sequence (DNA): TGCAGCGTGGGGGAAGACTATGGCTACACCTTC. It is translated as CSVGEDYGYTF.

The chain combines TRBV6-5 with TRBJ1-5, with TRBD1 matching over 10 bases. This CDR3 is built from 18 residues. V shed 4 bases and J 2 bases; nucleotides not matched to a gene: 11. Per the germline V gene, CDR1 is MNHEY and CDR2 is SVGAGI. The CDR3 sequence: CASSFPGQGIRGNQPQHF. CDR3 in DNA: TGTGCCAGCAGTTTTCCGGGACAGGGGATAAGGGGCAATCAGCCCCAGCATTTT.

This clonotype was detected a few times. The J gene is TRBJ1-2, the V gene TRBV11-2; D gene unclear. The length of the CDR3 is 12 residues. V dropped 3 bases and J dropped 2 bases, with 4 bases sitting between them. Germline loops: CDR1 SGHAT, CDR2 FQNNGV. The CDR3 here is CASSFRNYGYTF. The CDR3, as DNA: TGTGCCAGCAGCTTTAGGAACTATGGCTACACCTTC.

This clonotype has more than one count but fewer than ten. The CDR3 protein is CASSVTATDTQYF. In nucleotides, the CDR3 is TGTGCCAGCAGCGTCACAGCGACAGATACGCAGTATTTT. The chain employs TRBV7-7 and TRBJ2-3; no reliable D call. The ends were cut back, 5 bases at V and 3 bases at J, with 9 bases in the middle. Germline V lookup: CDR1 SSHAT, CDR2 FNYEAQ (reference sequence). The CDR3 runs to 13 residues.

This chain links TRBV19 with TRBJ1-1; D gene ambiguous. CDR3 size: 14 residues. Trimming removed 6 bases from V and 1 base from J, with 12 bases in between. Germline CDR1 is LNHDA and CDR2 is SQIVND (reference sequence). CDR3 DNA: TGTGCCAGTAGGATAACAAGTGGGAACACTGAAGCTTTCTTT. It yields the protein CASRITSGNTEAFF.

This clonotype was seen a few times. The chain couples TRBV9 to TRBJ2-1; D gene uncertain. The CDR3 spans 12 residues. The V and J ends lost 0 bases and 6 bases respectively, with 4 bases between them. Germline V gene lookup returns CDR1 SGDLS and CDR2 YYNGEE. The CDR3 coding sequence is TGTGCCAGCAGCGTAGGACTCAATGAGCAGTTCTTC. Translated, it gives CASSVGLNEQFF.

In its sample, this clonotype was seen a few times. The J gene is TRBJ1-1, the V gene TRBV20-1; 9 nucleotides align to TRBD1. Trimming removed 8 bases from V and 0 bases from J; junction bases left unmatched: 10. The germline V gene has CDR1 DFQATT and CDR2 SNEGSKA (reference sequence). The CDR3 sequence is 15 residues long. The CDR3 is CSPEQGASLNTEAFF. DNA for the CDR3: TGCAGTCCGGAACAGGGGGCGAGTTTGAACACTGAAGCTTTCTTT.

The chain recombines TRBV19 with TRBJ2-6; D call uncertain. Germline values: CDR1 LNHDA, CDR2 SQIVND (reference sequence). This CDR3 is 12 amino acids long. The CDR3 coding sequence is TGTGGCACGACTTCTGGGGCCAACGTCCTGACTTTC. Translated, it gives CGTTSGANVLTF.